Listed below are T cell receptor beta chains from one sample, sequenced in a study of cytomegalovirus exposure and HLA in healthy donors. Assay: immunoSEQ multiplex PCR; the TCRdb copy retains only in-frame clones and omits some. The table shows some 180,000 clones, with approximately 78% occurring only once. What was sequenced was PBMCs. The receptors here all came from a woman aged 25-40 years in good health and CMV-seropositive. Both conserved end residues are part of each CDR3. D genes are given only for firm matches. For some rows the clone size is stated as once, few or many, or as a class when expanded; others skip it.

V	size	J	D	CDR3	DNA
TRBV5-5	.	TRBJ1-5	TRBD1	CASSPRGLSNQPQHF	TGTGCCAGCAGCCCCAGGGGGCTAAGCAATCAGCCCCAGCATTTT
TRBV28	.	TRBJ1-5	.	CASSSRKTRSNQPQHF	TGTGCCAGCAGTTCCCGGAAAACTAGGAGCAATCAGCCCCAGCATTTT
TRBV19	.	TRBJ2-7	.	CASSVTGSPYEQYF	TGTGCCAGTAGTGTAACAGGGTCCCCCTACGAGCAGTACTTC
TRBV9	.	TRBJ2-7	.	CASSPSWQGKNQYF	TGTGCCAGCAGCCCCTCGTGGCAGGGAAAAAATCAGTACTTC
TRBV29-1	few	TRBJ2-1	TRBD2	CSVLIGAGEFIYNEQFF	TGCAGCGTTCTCATCGGAGCGGGGGAGTTCATCTACAATGAGCAGTTCTTC
TRBV10-2	.	TRBJ2-5	.	CASSWTPQSQETQYF	TGCGCCAGCAGTTGGACTCCGCAGTCCCAAGAGACCCAGTACTTC
TRBV27	.	TRBJ1-1	.	CASSSGGGQVATFF	TGTGCCAGCAGTAGTGGGGGGGGCCAGGTTGCTACTTTCTTT
TRBV7-2	few	TRBJ2-1	.	CASSFGIGRDEQFF	TGTGCCAGCAGCTTCGGGATAGGAAGGGATGAGCAGTTCTTC
TRBV13	.	TRBJ2-1	.	CASSYGLPSYNEQFF	TGTGCCAGCAGCTATGGACTTCCCTCCTACAATGAGCAGTTCTTC
TRBV4-1	.	TRBJ1-5	.	CASSRSLGQPQHF	TGCGCCAGCAGCCGGTCGCTCGGGCAGCCCCAGCATTTT
TRBV7-2	.	TRBJ2-7	.	CASSSEYEQYF	TGTGCCAGCAGCTCGGAGTACGAGCAGTACTTC
TRBV4-2	.	TRBJ2-3	.	CASSQDSGTQYF	TGTGCCAGCAGCCAGGATTCAGGGACGCAGTATTTT
TRBV5-1	.	TRBJ2-3	TRBD1	CASSSYRGQNTQYF	TGCGCCAGCAGCTCATACAGGGGGCAAAATACGCAGTATTTT
TRBV7-9	.	TRBJ1-1	.	CASSLGSDLNTEAFF	TGTGCCAGCAGCTTAGGCTCCGACTTGAACACTGAAGCTTTCTTT
TRBV6-1	.	TRBJ2-7	.	CASSDGHHFREQYF	TGTGCCAGCAGTGACGGTCACCACTTCCGCGAGCAGTACTTC
TRBV11-2	once	TRBJ1-2	TRBD1	CASSSLDRLGYTF	TGTGCCAGCAGCTCCTTGGACAGGTTGGGCTACACCTTC
TRBV29-1	.	TRBJ1-1	.	CSAGEGVNTEAFF	TGCAGCGCCGGGGAGGGGGTGAACACTGAAGCTTTCTTT
TRBV6-1	.	TRBJ2-3	TRBD2	CASRPLAGGTDTQYF	TGTGCCAGCAGACCTCTAGCGGGGGGCACAGATACGCAGTATTTT
TRBV27	.	TRBJ2-3	.	CASNLKGESTDTQYF	TGTGCCAGCAACCTTAAGGGGGAAAGCACAGATACGCAGTATTTT
TRBV27	once	TRBJ1-6	.	CASSSSSYNSPLHF	TGTGCCAGCAGCTCGAGCTCCTATAATTCACCCCTCCACTTT
TRBV5-6	.	TRBJ1-3	.	CASSLQVRGNTIYF	TGTGCCAGCAGCCTACAGGTGCGGGGAAACACCATATATTTT
TRBV6-1	.	TRBJ2-2	TRBD1	CASSKDRGAGELFF	TGTGCCAGCAGCAAGGACAGGGGGGCCGGGGAGCTGTTTTTT
TRBV11-2	few	TRBJ2-7	.	CASSLDILYEQYF	TGTGCCAGCAGCTTAGATATCCTGTACGAGCAGTACTTC
TRBV27	.	TRBJ2-7	.	CASSPQFEQYF	TGTGCCAGCAGTCCCCAATTCGAGCAGTACTTC
TRBV29-1	.	TRBJ1-5	TRBD1	CSPLSPDRRVDRNQPQHF	TGCAGCCCACTTAGCCCGGACAGGAGGGTAGATCGCAATCAGCCCCAGCATTTT
TRBV9	.	TRBJ2-7	.	CASSVEPGSPGEQYF	TGTGCCAGCAGCGTAGAACCGGGGTCCCCCGGGGAGCAGTACTTC
TRBV7-9	.	TRBJ2-5	.	CASSQVPPFRGETQYF	TGTGCCAGCAGCCAAGTTCCGCCCTTTCGAGGGGAGACCCAGTACTTC
TRBV7-3	.	TRBJ2-1	.	CASSRTRGGSNEQFF	TGTGCCAGCAGCAGAACCCGGGGAGGCTCGAATGAGCAGTTCTTC
TRBV30	.	TRBJ1-2	.	CAWSPDSYYGYTF	TGTGCCTGGAGTCCGGACAGCTACTATGGCTACACCTTC
TRBV11-3	few	TRBJ1-4	.	CASSLGQVSGEKLFF	TGTGCCAGCAGCTTAGGGCAGGTATCTGGGGAAAAACTGTTTTTT
TRBV28	.	TRBJ1-2	.	CASSSLNYGYTF	TGTGCCAGCAGCTCTCTTAACTATGGCTACACCTTC
TRBV6-5	.	TRBJ1-1	.	CASSYSGGLTEAFF	TGTGCCAGCAGTTACTCTGGGGGGTTAACTGAAGCTTTCTTT
TRBV15	.	TRBJ2-1	TRBD2	CATSRGLAGVKGEQFF	TGTGCCACCAGCAGGGGACTAGCGGGAGTAAAGGGTGAGCAGTTCTTC
TRBV7-6	.	TRBJ2-7	.	CASSLAQGYEQYF	TGTGCCAGCAGCTTAGCGCAGGGCTACGAGCAGTACTTC
TRBV5-1	.	TRBJ1-3	.	CASSLGQVISGNTIYF	TGCGCCAGCAGCTTGGGACAGGTTATCTCTGGAAACACCATATATTTT
TRBV5-1	.	TRBJ2-7	TRBD1	CASSPGTGGWYEQYF	TGCGCCAGCAGCCCCGGGACAGGGGGCTGGTACGAGCAGTACTTC
TRBV7-2	.	TRBJ2-2	TRBD2	CASSSPSGGTGELFF	TGTGCCAGCAGCTCCCCTAGCGGGGGCACCGGGGAGCTGTTTTTT
TRBV30	.	TRBJ2-5	TRBD1	CAWSVPGTGGETQYF	TGTGCCTGGAGTGTTCCCGGGACAGGGGGAGAGACCCAGTACTTC
TRBV2	.	TRBJ1-2	.	CASSLENYGYTF	TGTGCCAGCAGTCTTGAGAACTATGGCTACACCTTC
TRBV9	.	TRBJ2-3	.	CASSVGTGSFTQYF	TGTGCCAGCAGCGTAGGGACTGGTTCCTTTACGCAGTATTTT
TRBV30	few	TRBJ1-2	.	CAWTEDRPYGYTF	TGTGCCTGGACTGAAGACAGACCCTATGGCTACACCTTC
TRBV7-2	few	TRBJ2-7	TRBD2	CASSLGSGGDYEQYF	TGTGCCAGCAGCTTAGGTAGCGGGGGGGACTACGAGCAGTACTTC
TRBV7-9	.	TRBJ1-1	TRBD1	CASSLEGAAAEAFF	TGTGCCAGCAGCTTAGAGGGGGCGGCGGCTGAAGCTTTCTTT
TRBV28	few	TRBJ1-3	TRBD1	CASSPIQGALTFSGNTIYF	TGTGCCAGCAGTCCGATACAGGGGGCGCTTACTTTCTCTGGAAACACCATATATTTT
TRBV30	.	TRBJ2-7	TRBD1	CAWGTGQLGYEQYF	TGTGCCTGGGGAACGGGACAGCTGGGCTACGAGCAGTACTTC
TRBV7-6	.	TRBJ2-1	TRBD2	CASSPGTSVNEQFF	TGTGCCAGCAGCCCCGGGACTAGCGTGAATGAGCAGTTCTTC
TRBV2	.	TRBJ2-1	TRBD1	CASSRTGGAYNEQFF	TGTGCCAGCAGTCGGACAGGGGGCGCCTACAATGAGCAGTTCTTC
TRBV9	few	TRBJ2-2	TRBD1	CASSARQGANTGELFF	TGTGCCAGCAGCGCCCGACAGGGGGCTAACACCGGGGAGCTGTTTTTT
TRBV15	.	TRBJ2-3	.	CATSRTVSTDTQYF	TGTGCCACCAGCCGGACAGTTTCAACAGATACGCAGTATTTT
TRBV4-2	.	TRBJ2-3	TRBD2	CASSQELAAGGGDTQYF	TGTGCCAGCAGCCAAGAGTTAGCAGCGGGGGGGGGAGATACGCAGTATTTT
TRBV6-5	.	TRBJ2-1	TRBD2	CASRLLSGGAGEQFF	TGTGCCAGCCGACTTTTGAGCGGGGGGGCCGGGGAGCAGTTCTTC
TRBV5-1	.	TRBJ1-2	TRBD1	CASSSGTGSAYGYTF	TGCGCCAGCAGCTCAGGGACAGGGTCCGCCTATGGCTACACCTTC
TRBV6-1	.	TRBJ1-2	.	CASSDLRNYGYTF	TGTGCCAGCAGTGATTTGAGAAACTATGGCTACACCTTC
TRBV7-2	.	TRBJ2-1	.	CASSLGGLGVNEQFF	TGTGCCAGCAGCTTAGGAGGACTGGGTGTCAATGAGCAGTTCTTC
TRBV7-8	.	TRBJ1-1	.	CASSRDRQDTEAFF	TGTGCCAGCAGTCGAGACCGACAAGACACTGAAGCTTTCTTT
TRBV5-1	.	TRBJ1-1	TRBD1	CASSLDRGTEAFF	TGCGCCAGCAGCTTGGACAGGGGCACTGAAGCTTTCTTT
TRBV30	.	TRBJ2-5	.	CAWSVASQETQYF	TGTGCCTGGAGTGTTGCCAGCCAAGAGACCCAGTACTTC
TRBV7-9	.	TRBJ2-1	TRBD2	CASSLAGLAGGLDEQFF	TGTGCCAGCAGCTTAGCGGGACTAGCGGGAGGCCTCGATGAGCAGTTCTTC
TRBV30	.	TRBJ1-1	TRBD1	CAWSGTGEAFF	TGTGCCTGGAGTGGGACAGGGGAAGCTTTCTTT
TRBV5-1	.	TRBJ1-1	TRBD1	CASSSGQGAQYTEAFF	TGCGCCAGCAGCTCCGGACAGGGGGCACAGTACACTGAAGCTTTCTTT